Shown below are 14 T cell receptor beta chains from a single sample sequenced in a study of human T cells and chemical hapten exposure. MiXCR, run by TCRdb on the RACE reads, gives a single entry per CDR3 protein. Among nearly 55,000 distinct CDR3 sequences listed, 7.5% to 10% were seen once. Time point meaning: patch test 2, 6 weeks after DPC sensitization. The treatment: therapeutic diphenylcyclopropenone sensitization with weekly scalp DPC. Sample: whole blood, taken in connection with sensitization to the hapten diphenylcyclopropenone (DPC). The receptors were gathered from a woman aged 45-59 years with alopecia areata. Some clones in this sample may be carry-over from other donors' samples.

This clonotype was seen a few times. The rearrangement joins TRBV27 to TRBJ2-3; possibly TRBD2 for D (6 bases). Trimming pared 10 bases from V and 5 bases from J, leaving 28 bases between. Germline V lookup: CDR1 MNHEY, CDR2 SMNVEV (reference sequence). The CDR3 length is 17 residues. The CDR3 reads CATASLAGVRDLDTQYF. CDR3 nucleotide sequence: TGTGCCACCGCATCCTTAGCCGGAGTGAGGGACTTAGATACGCAGTATTTT.

The rearrangement joins TRBV7-6 to TRBJ1-4; 10 bases match TRBD1. The CDR3 extends over 15 amino acids. Germline values: CDR1 SGHVS, CDR2 FNYEAQ. V shed 5 bases and J 6 bases; nucleotides not matched to a gene: 6. CDR3 region: CASSPDRGHHEKLFF. Written as DNA, the CDR3 is TGTGCCAGCAGCCCAGACAGGGGGCATCATGAAAAACTGTTTTTT.

The chain joins TRBV4-1 to TRBJ2-3; D may be TRBD2 (5 bases). Germline CDR1 is MGHRA and CDR2 is YSYEKL. The CDR3 has 17 amino acids. V lost 0 bases to trimming and J lost 3 bases, with 16 bases between them. CDR3 region: CASSQDFGRGRTDTQYF. The CDR3 nucleotides are TGCGCCAGCAGCCAAGACTTCGGAAGAGGGAGAACAGATACGCAGTATTTT.

The chain employs TRBV28 and TRBJ2-7, with TRBD2 matching over 11 bases. CDR1 MDHEN and CDR2 SYDVKM come from the germline V gene. There are 16 residues in the CDR3. J was trimmed by 4 bases and V by 5 bases; bases with no gene match: 10. In DNA, the CDR3 is TGTGCCAGCAGTCTGCGTACTAGCGGGAGCAAGTACGAGCAGTACTTC. Its protein product is CASSLRTSGSKYEQYF.

This clonotype was seen many times. The gene calls are TRBV7-8 and TRBJ1-1; no firm D call. Per germline, CDR1 SGHVS and CDR2 FQNEAQ. V was cut by 2 bases and J by 3 bases, with 7 bases left in between. This CDR3 comprises 13 residues. CDR3 sequence reads: CASSLWDDTEAFF. The CDR3 DNA follows: TGTGCCAGCAGCTTATGGGATGACACTGAAGCTTTCTTT.

The V and J genes are TRBV10-2 and TRBJ2-7, with D tentatively TRBD1 (6 bases). The length of the CDR3 is 18 residues. Trimming took off 4 bases at V and 0 bases at J, with 22 bases between the two ends. From germline, CDR1 is WSHSY and CDR2 SAAADI. CDR3 region: CASSGGPVWGYSSYEQYF. Written as DNA, the CDR3 is TGCGCCAGCAGTGGGGGGCCGGTTTGGGGCTATAGCTCCTACGAGCAGTACTTC.

This clonotype was picked up many times. This chain links TRBV10-2 with TRBJ1-5, with TRBD1 identical over 8 bases. The CDR3 extends over 16 amino acids. CDR1 is WSHSY and CDR2 is SAAADI in the germline V gene. The trim removed 5 bases at V and 9 bases at J, leaving 15 bases unmatched. The CDR3 protein is CASSPTGAPTSRPQHF. The CDR3 bases are TGCGCCAGCAGTCCGACAGGGGCCCCAACATCCAGGCCCCAGCATTTT.

V gene TRBV18 combines with J gene TRBJ2-3, with D unresolved. Germline V gene lookup returns CDR1 KGHSH and CDR2 LQKENI. V was pared by 6 bases and J by 2 bases, with 9 bases between. The CDR3 spans 13 residues. For the CDR3, the DNA is TGTGCCAGCTCCTCCCGAATCACAGATACGCAGTATTTT. Translating it yields CASSSRITDTQYF.

V gene TRBV29-1 combines with J gene TRBJ2-7; 9 bases line up with TRBD1. The junction had 7 bases not matched to a gene; V was cut back by 5 bases and J by 5 bases. In germline, CDR1 is SQVTM, CDR2 ANQGSEA. The CDR3 is 13 amino acids. CDR3: CSVRDRVLHEQYF. In DNA, the CDR3 is TGCAGCGTTCGGGACAGGGTATTACACGAGCAGTACTTC.

The J gene is TRBJ2-3, the V gene TRBV11-2; D may be TRBD2 (5 bases). This CDR3 is 16 amino acids long. The germline V gene encodes CDR1 SGHAT and CDR2 FQNNGV. The V end lost 1 base, the J end lost 6 bases, and 17 bases lay between the germline ends. The CDR3: CASSLAPRPGVDTQYF. CDR3 DNA: TGTGCCAGCAGCTTAGCCCCCCGACCCGGGGTGGATACGCAGTATTTT.

The chain is built from TRBV20-1 and TRBJ2-3, with 10 positions matching TRBD2. Losses at the gene ends were 6 bases for V and 3 bases for J; bases not matched to a gene: 12. The germline gives CDR1 DFQATT, CDR2 SNEGSKA (reference sequence). This CDR3 comprises 16 residues. Here the CDR3 reads CSARAVAGGPTDTQYF. CDR3 DNA sequence: TGCAGTGCCCGAGCGGTAGCGGGAGGCCCGACAGATACGCAGTATTTT.

This clonotype has ten or more counts. This rearrangement joins TRBV6-5 to TRBJ1-1; D may be TRBD1 (5 bases). Trimming took 0 bases from V and 1 from J, leaving 18 bases between them. Germline values: CDR1 MNHEY, CDR2 SVGAGI. This CDR3 has 18 amino acids. In DNA form, the CDR3 reads TGTGCCAGCAGTTACTCCCAATACGGGGGAGGAAAGAACACTGAAGCTTTCTTT. This translates into CASSYSQYGGGKNTEAFF.

This clonotype appeared many times. The chain couples TRBV20-1 to TRBJ1-2, with 7 nucleotides matching TRBD1. The CDR3 is made up of 12 amino acids. Germline CDR1 is DFQATT and CDR2 is SNEGSKA (reference sequence). Trimming at V came to 5 bases and at J to 3 bases, leaving 3 bases not matched to a gene. Here the CDR3 DNA reads TGCAGTGCTCGACAGGGCGACTATGGCTACACCTTC. It codes for CSARQGDYGYTF.

This clonotype turned up a few times. V usage is TRBV28 and J usage is TRBJ2-6, with D unclear. Trimming took off 3 bases at V and 0 bases at J, with 6 bases between the two ends. CDR3 length: 15 amino acids. Germline V gives CDR1 MDHEN, CDR2 SYDVKM. The CDR3 bases are TGTGCCAGCAGTTTGAGTAACTCTGGGGCCAACGTCCTGACTTTC. Translated: CASSLSNSGANVLTF.